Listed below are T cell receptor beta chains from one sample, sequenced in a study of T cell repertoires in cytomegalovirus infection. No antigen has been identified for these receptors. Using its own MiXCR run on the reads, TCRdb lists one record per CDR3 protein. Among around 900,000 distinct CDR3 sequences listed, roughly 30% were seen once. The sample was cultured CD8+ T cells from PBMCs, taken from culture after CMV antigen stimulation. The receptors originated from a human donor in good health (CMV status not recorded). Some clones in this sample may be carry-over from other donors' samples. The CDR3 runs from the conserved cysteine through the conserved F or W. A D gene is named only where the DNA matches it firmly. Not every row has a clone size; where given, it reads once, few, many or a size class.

cdr3_nt: TGTGCTAGCAGCTTACACCGGGACAGACCGAACAATGAGCAGTTCTTC; cdr3_aa: CASSLHRDRPNNEQFF; d_call: TRBD1; j_call: TRBJ2-1; clone_size: many; v_call: TRBV7-7
cdr3_nt: TGTGCCAGCAGTGGCAGGGACAGTGAAAAACTGTTTTTT; cdr3_aa: CASSGRDSEKLFF; d_call: TRBD1; j_call: TRBJ1-4; clone_size: .; v_call: TRBV6-1
cdr3_nt: TGTGCCAGCAGTGACTCAGCCCCGGGACAGCGGGACTATCGCTATGGCTACACCTTC; cdr3_aa: CASSDSAPGQRDYRYGYTF; d_call: TRBD1; j_call: TRBJ1-2; clone_size: few; v_call: TRBV6-5
cdr3_nt: TGTGCCAGCAGGGGACAGGGGGCGGTCAGTGGCTACACCTTC; cdr3_aa: CASRGQGAVSGYTF; d_call: TRBD1; j_call: TRBJ1-2; clone_size: .; v_call: TRBV27
cdr3_nt: TGCGCCAGCAGCCAGGCCCTCCAAGCAACTAATGAAAAACTGTTTTTT; cdr3_aa: CASSQALQATNEKLFF; d_call: .; j_call: TRBJ1-4; clone_size: few; v_call: TRBV4-1
cdr3_nt: TGCAGTGCTAGAGCGACAGGGACTAATGAAAAACTGTTTTTT; cdr3_aa: CSARATGTNEKLFF; d_call: TRBD1; j_call: TRBJ1-4; clone_size: few; v_call: TRBV20-1
cdr3_nt: TGTGTCAGCAGCAGCCGGGACAGGGGGACCCAAGAGACCCAGTACTTC; cdr3_aa: CVSSSRDRGTQETQYF; d_call: TRBD1; j_call: TRBJ2-5; clone_size: .; v_call: TRBV7-9
cdr3_nt: TGCGCCAGCAGCCACGTCGGCGGAACAGATACGCAGTATTTT; cdr3_aa: CASSHVGGTDTQYF; d_call: .; j_call: TRBJ2-3; clone_size: .; v_call: TRBV4-1
cdr3_nt: TGTGCCAGCAGCAGGCGCTTGTCCAATGAGCAGTTCTTC; cdr3_aa: CASSRRLSNEQFF; d_call: .; j_call: TRBJ2-1; clone_size: .; v_call: TRBV11-1
cdr3_nt: TGTGCCAGCAGCCAAGATTGGCGTCACCCGAGTGAGACCCAGTACTTC; cdr3_aa: CASSQDWRHPSETQYF; d_call: .; j_call: TRBJ2-5; clone_size: .; v_call: TRBV3-1
cdr3_nt: TGTGCCAGCAGTCGGGCGGCCGGGGAGCTGTTTTTT; cdr3_aa: CASSRAAGELFF; d_call: .; j_call: TRBJ2-2; clone_size: many; v_call: TRBV6-1
cdr3_nt: TGTGCCAGCAGTGAAGGGCGGGTTAGCAATCAGCCCCAGCATTTT; cdr3_aa: CASSEGRVSNQPQHF; d_call: .; j_call: TRBJ1-5; clone_size: .; v_call: TRBV2
cdr3_nt: TGTGCCAGCCGCCCTTGGGGGGATTATATGAACACTGAAGCTTTCTTT; cdr3_aa: CASRPWGDYMNTEAFF; d_call: .; j_call: TRBJ1-1; clone_size: .; v_call: TRBV7-9
cdr3_nt: TGTGCCAGCAGCTTACCGCGGGGGGAGCAGTTCTTC; cdr3_aa: CASSLPRGEQFF; d_call: TRBD2; j_call: TRBJ2-1; clone_size: many; v_call: TRBV11-1
cdr3_nt: TGTGCCAGCAGTCGCGGACAAACCTGTAATTCACCCCTCCACTTT; cdr3_aa: CASSRGQTCNSPLHF; d_call: .; j_call: TRBJ1-6; clone_size: .; v_call: TRBV12-3/TRBV12-4
cdr3_nt: TGTGCCAGCAGTTACTCCTGGACAGGGACGGGCACTGAAGCTTTCTTT; cdr3_aa: CASSYSWTGTGTEAFF; d_call: TRBD1; j_call: TRBJ1-1; clone_size: .; v_call: TRBV6-8
cdr3_nt: TGTGCCAGCAGCCCATCGGGAGGGACTAGAAAACAAGAGACCCAGTACTTC; cdr3_aa: CASSPSGGTRKQETQYF; d_call: TRBD2; j_call: TRBJ2-5; clone_size: many; v_call: TRBV12-3/TRBV12-4
cdr3_nt: TGTGCCAGCAGGGGTCCCGGGGAGCTGTTTTTT; cdr3_aa: CASRGPGELFF; d_call: .; j_call: TRBJ2-2; clone_size: many; v_call: TRBV6-2/TRBV6-3
cdr3_nt: TGTGCCAGCAGCGGCGGGGGGACCAACGTCCTGACTTTC; cdr3_aa: CASSGGGTNVLTF; d_call: TRBD2; j_call: TRBJ2-6; clone_size: .; v_call: TRBV7-9
cdr3_nt: TGTGCCAGCAGCCAAGAGGCGGGGAATCTTAATGAAAAACTGTTTTTT; cdr3_aa: CASSQEAGNLNEKLFF; d_call: .; j_call: TRBJ1-4; clone_size: .; v_call: TRBV4-1
cdr3_nt: TGTGCCAGCAGTGAAGATAGGGGTGGCCCGAACACTGAAGCTTTCTTT; cdr3_aa: CASSEDRGGPNTEAFF; d_call: .; j_call: TRBJ1-1; clone_size: .; v_call: TRBV2
cdr3_nt: TGTGCCAGCAGAGACACGGGCCAGAGACGCACAGATACGCAGTATTTT; cdr3_aa: CASRDTGQRRTDTQYF; d_call: .; j_call: TRBJ2-3; clone_size: .; v_call: TRBV7-6
cdr3_nt: TGTGCCAGCAGCTTTCAATGGGGGACAGGGATGAACACTGAAGCTTTCTTT; cdr3_aa: CASSFQWGTGMNTEAFF; d_call: TRBD1; j_call: TRBJ1-1; clone_size: few; v_call: TRBV7-6
cdr3_nt: TGTGCCAGCAGCGACCCAGGGACAGATACGCAGTATTTT; cdr3_aa: CASSDPGTDTQYF; d_call: .; j_call: TRBJ2-3; clone_size: .; v_call: TRBV7-6
cdr3_nt: TGTGCCATCAGTGCCAGCAATCAGCCCCAGCATTTT; cdr3_aa: CAISASNQPQHF; d_call: .; j_call: TRBJ1-5; clone_size: few; v_call: TRBV10-3
cdr3_nt: TGTGCCAGTAGTCAGGTTTTAGGCACTGAAGCTTTCTTT; cdr3_aa: CASSQVLGTEAFF; d_call: .; j_call: TRBJ1-1; clone_size: many; v_call: TRBV19
cdr3_nt: TGTGCCAGCAGCGGCCGGGACATAAACACCGGGGAGCTGTTTTTT; cdr3_aa: CASSGRDINTGELFF; d_call: .; j_call: TRBJ2-2; clone_size: few; v_call: TRBV9
cdr3_nt: TGTGCCAGCAGGTACCGGGACAGGGGCCCCAATGAGCAGTTCTTC; cdr3_aa: CASRYRDRGPNEQFF; d_call: TRBD1; j_call: TRBJ2-1; clone_size: many; v_call: TRBV7-2
cdr3_nt: TGTGCCAGCAGCGCCCGGACTACCTCTGGGGCCAACGTCCTGACTTTC; cdr3_aa: CASSARTTSGANVLTF; d_call: .; j_call: TRBJ2-6; clone_size: few; v_call: TRBV7-8
cdr3_nt: TGTGCCAGCAGTTCACAGAACAGGGACTACAATGAGCAGTTCTTC; cdr3_aa: CASSSQNRDYNEQFF; d_call: .; j_call: TRBJ2-1; clone_size: .; v_call: TRBV28
cdr3_nt: TGTGCCAGCAGTTTATTGGTTGAGGGGCTAAGTGAGCAGTTCTTC; cdr3_aa: CASSLLVEGLSEQFF; d_call: .; j_call: TRBJ2-1; clone_size: few; v_call: TRBV28
cdr3_nt: TGTGCCAGCAGACCAATGAGTGTGGGCACCGGGGAGCTGTTTTTT; cdr3_aa: CASRPMSVGTGELFF; d_call: .; j_call: TRBJ2-2; clone_size: .; v_call: TRBV3-1
cdr3_nt: TGTGCCAGCAGTTTTTTGACAGGGGAAGAAGTTACAGATACGCAGTATTTT; cdr3_aa: CASSFLTGEEVTDTQYF; d_call: TRBD1; j_call: TRBJ2-3; clone_size: .; v_call: TRBV12-3/TRBV12-4
cdr3_nt: TGTGTCAGTAGTATAGTGGGCGGGGTTAACTACAATGAGCAGTTCTTC; cdr3_aa: CVSSIVGGVNYNEQFF; d_call: .; j_call: TRBJ2-1; clone_size: .; v_call: TRBV19
cdr3_nt: TGCAGTGCTAGAGGGAGGGGGAGTTCCTACGAGCAGTACTTC; cdr3_aa: CSARGRGSSYEQYF; d_call: .; j_call: TRBJ2-7; clone_size: .; v_call: TRBV20-1
cdr3_nt: TGCGCCAGCAGCTCATCCTCAGGCGGCACTGAAGCTTTCTTT; cdr3_aa: CASSSSSGGTEAFF; d_call: .; j_call: TRBJ1-1; clone_size: .; v_call: TRBV4-1
cdr3_nt: TGTGCCAGCAGCTCTTGGACAGGGATAAACACCGGGGAGCTGTTTTTT; cdr3_aa: CASSSWTGINTGELFF; d_call: TRBD1; j_call: TRBJ2-2; clone_size: .; v_call: TRBV7-6
cdr3_nt: TGTGCCAGCAGCCAAGGGGCAGCCGTTGAAGCTTTCTTT; cdr3_aa: CASSQGAAVEAFF; d_call: .; j_call: TRBJ1-1; clone_size: few; v_call: TRBV14
cdr3_nt: TGTGCCAGCTCACCACGGTCACTTGAGGTTATGAACACTGAAGCTTTCTTT; cdr3_aa: CASSPRSLEVMNTEAFF; d_call: .; j_call: TRBJ1-1; clone_size: few; v_call: TRBV18
cdr3_nt: TGTGCCAGCAGCGCCGCTAGCGGGGGGGCAACAGATACGCAGTATTTT; cdr3_aa: CASSAASGGATDTQYF; d_call: TRBD2; j_call: TRBJ2-3; clone_size: .; v_call: TRBV9
cdr3_nt: TGTGCCAGCAGCTTTGAGGGTTACTCCTACGAGCAGTACTTC; cdr3_aa: CASSFEGYSYEQYF; d_call: .; j_call: TRBJ2-7; clone_size: many; v_call: TRBV7-2
cdr3_nt: TGTGCCAGCCCCGGTCGAGGGAGAAACACCGGGGAGCTGTTTTTT; cdr3_aa: CASPGRGRNTGELFF; d_call: .; j_call: TRBJ2-2; clone_size: .; v_call: TRBV7-3
cdr3_nt: TGTGCCAGCAGCTTAAAGGTGGGGACAGGTTTCTACAATGAGCAGTTCTTC; cdr3_aa: CASSLKVGTGFYNEQFF; d_call: TRBD1; j_call: TRBJ2-1; clone_size: few; v_call: TRBV7-3
cdr3_nt: TGTGCCAGCAGCTTCGACAGTCTCGGGGAGCTGTTTTTT; cdr3_aa: CASSFDSLGELFF; d_call: .; j_call: TRBJ2-2; clone_size: many; v_call: TRBV7-9
cdr3_nt: TGCAGCGGTGGACCTGGCACCTACGAGCAGTACTTC; cdr3_aa: CSGGPGTYEQYF; d_call: .; j_call: TRBJ2-7; clone_size: few; v_call: TRBV29-1
cdr3_nt: TGTGCCATCAGTGGGACGGGGTTTGACACTGAAGCTTTCTTT; cdr3_aa: CAISGTGFDTEAFF; d_call: .; j_call: TRBJ1-1; clone_size: .; v_call: TRBV10-3
cdr3_nt: TGTGCCAGCAGCCCCCGGACAGGTTTGAACACTGAAGCTTTCTTT; cdr3_aa: CASSPRTGLNTEAFF; d_call: TRBD1; j_call: TRBJ1-1; clone_size: many; v_call: TRBV11-2
cdr3_nt: TGTGCCACCAGTGTGGGCAATGAGCAGTTCTTC; cdr3_aa: CATSVGNEQFF; d_call: .; j_call: TRBJ2-1; clone_size: few; v_call: TRBV24-1
cdr3_nt: TGCAGTGCTAGAGATCCCCCGGACTCGTCCTACAATGTGCAGTTCTTC; cdr3_aa: CSARDPPDSSYNVQFF; d_call: .; j_call: TRBJ2-1; clone_size: .; v_call: TRBV20-1
cdr3_nt: TGTGCCAGCAGCTTAGCCCGGACAGGGTACACTGAAGCTTTCTTT; cdr3_aa: CASSLARTGYTEAFF; d_call: TRBD1; j_call: TRBJ1-1; clone_size: few; v_call: TRBV7-2
cdr3_nt: TGTGCCAGCAGTTTTCCCCAGGGGTCCACCTATGGCTACACCTTC; cdr3_aa: CASSFPQGSTYGYTF; d_call: .; j_call: TRBJ1-2; clone_size: many; v_call: TRBV28
cdr3_nt: TGTGCCAGCAGTTTGACAGGGGACAATCAGCCCCAGCATTTT; cdr3_aa: CASSLTGDNQPQHF; d_call: TRBD1; j_call: TRBJ1-5; clone_size: many; v_call: TRBV6-6
cdr3_nt: TGTGCCAGTACCGCCGGGACAGGTAGCGGCTATGGCTACACCTTC; cdr3_aa: CASTAGTGSGYGYTF; d_call: TRBD1; j_call: TRBJ1-2; clone_size: .; v_call: TRBV19
cdr3_nt: TGTGCCACCAGTGAAAGTCTTGACAGGTCCTACAATGAGCAGTTCTTC; cdr3_aa: CATSESLDRSYNEQFF; d_call: .; j_call: TRBJ2-1; clone_size: .; v_call: TRBV24-1
cdr3_nt: TGTGCCAGCAGCTTACTCGGACTAGCGGAACAAGAGACCCAGTACTTC; cdr3_aa: CASSLLGLAEQETQYF; d_call: TRBD2; j_call: TRBJ2-5; clone_size: many; v_call: TRBV7-8
cdr3_nt: TGTGCCAGCAGCGGAGTCCGGGACAGGGGGGACGAGGGCTACACCTTC; cdr3_aa: CASSGVRDRGDEGYTF; d_call: TRBD1; j_call: TRBJ1-2; clone_size: once; v_call: TRBV9
cdr3_nt: TGCGCCAGCAGCCATGCCGGGACATATATCGGAAACACCATATATTTT; cdr3_aa: CASSHAGTYIGNTIYF; d_call: .; j_call: TRBJ1-3; clone_size: .; v_call: TRBV4-3
cdr3_nt: TGTGCCAGCAGCAGAATACAGGGACTGAACACTGAAGCTTTCTTT; cdr3_aa: CASSRIQGLNTEAFF; d_call: .; j_call: TRBJ1-1; clone_size: few; v_call: TRBV6-2/TRBV6-3
cdr3_nt: TGCGCCAGCAGCCAAGCCAATTTACCGAGCTCCTACAATGAGCAGTTCTTC; cdr3_aa: CASSQANLPSSYNEQFF; d_call: .; j_call: TRBJ2-1; clone_size: .; v_call: TRBV4-3